Given below is one TCR beta chain in context. Its antigen remains unknown. Some clones are missing from TCRdb's copy, which holds only in-frame ones; the method was immunoSEQ multiplex PCR. The table has 55,000 to 65,000 clones, about nine tenths seen once. These data originate in a study of cytomegalovirus exposure and HLA in healthy donors. Study-wide results and limits: Reports showed the classifier diagnosing cytomegalovirus status with high specificity and sensitivity.

Sequenced: PBMCs. The sequence came from a man aged 18 to 29 in good health and CMV-seronegative.

CDR3 sequence: CASTDPTRANEQYF. In nucleotides, the CDR3 is TGTGCCAGCACCGACCCGACTCGAGCCAACGAGCAGTACTTC. The chain combines TRBV11-2 with TRBJ2-7; no definite D call. V shed 7 bases and J shed 5 bases, with 18 bases lying between them. This CDR3 has 14 residues. Germline CDR1 is SGHAT and CDR2 is FQNNGV.